This T cell receptor (beta chain) was profiled in a study of blood T cell repertoires in COVID-19 (TCRdb year 2020). For the study in its entirety: The collaborator samples originated in the United States, Italy and Spain and spanned the acute and convalescent phases of COVID-19. The material from the prospective study consisted of cDNA or gDNA derived from T cells, B-cell-depleted T cells, or PBMCs. Deeply sampled blood TCRbeta repertoires from subjects exposed to, actively infected with, or recovered from COVID-19 were included in the dataset. The repertoires were released in a freely available public database intended as a resource for research on the immune response to SARS-CoV-2. Samples came from the ongoing ImmuneRACE study (first 160 participants) plus 1,254 subjects from 6 global collaborators. Sample metadata almost always included a de-identified subject ID, COVID-19 status, age in years and sex. Where HLA class I and class II types were available, the types were taken from metadata supplied by the sample provider, not from assay-based typing.

The immunoSEQ Assay, a bias-controlled multiplex PCR, was used to amplify TCRbeta CDR3 regions from genomic DNA. In the source study's methods: The number of nucleated cells in each sample was estimated from the amplification of reference gene primers within the assay. To quantify the absolute abundance of each unique TCRbeta CDR3 rearrangement, sequence reads were collapsed and filtered. For each sample, productive Simpson clonality was calculated by taking the square root of Simpson's diversity index across productive rearrangements. TCRdb took over this immuneACCESS table, retaining in-frame rearrangements with V and J assigned. Such tables are incomplete; in checked studies, under half of the missing clones stem from an unresolved V gene, and the remainder is unexplained. V and J calls and clone size are copied from that table; D and trimming were computed from the DNA. Within this sample are about 180,000 clones, with approximately 91% of them counted one time only. Nearly 0.55% of the sample goes to the ten largest clones.

Whole blood was collected in K2EDTA tubes by collaborating institutions according to the institutions' own protocols. For TCRbeta analysis, collaborator samples were shipped as frozen whole blood, as isolated PBMCs, or as DNA extracted from either sample type. Concerning this clone itself: There is no known antigen for this receptor. No clone much larger than this one lies a single base away; base qualities are absent.

What the authors observed across the whole study: The quantity of clinical and demographic metadata differed by source and by participant and was supplied without curation.

The origin of this receptor is a man aged 50 to 60 with acute or convalescent COVID-19. What was sequenced was peripheral blood.

The base sequence is TGTGCCAGCAGCGTTGACAGTGGACGAGGCTACACCTTC. It specifies CASSVDSGRGYTF. The V and J segments used are TRBV9 and TRBJ1-2; the best D guess is TRBD1, with 5 bases matching. The germline V gene encodes CDR1 SGDLS and CDR2 YYNGEE. A distance of 13 bases separates the germline ends of V and J, which lose 2 bases and 8 bases respectively. From the cysteine up to the phenylalanine, the CDR3 has a length of 13 residues. The kept DNA is CDR3 alone, 39 bases in frame from the first base. Reference TRBV9 and TRBJ1-2 genes cover what lies past the CDR3, so the full variable domain is DSGVTQTPKHLITATGQRVTLRCSPRSGDLSVYWYQQSLDQGLQFLIQYYNGEERAKGNILERFSAQQFPDLHSELNLSSLELGDSALYFCASSVDSGRGYTFGSGTRLTVV.